This entry lists 24 T cell receptor beta chains sequenced from one sample in a study of cytomegalovirus exposure and HLA in healthy donors (dated by TCRdb to about 2017). Library preparation used the immunoSEQ multiplex PCR assay. As stored in TCRdb, this immuneACCESS dataset retains in-frame rearrangements with V and J assigned. A fraction of the clones does not appear; measured against another copy, unresolved V genes explain less than half of the discrepancy, and the remainder lacks a known reason. The sample profile shows some 64,000 clones; around 97% of them were found once. Around 1.5% of the sample comes from the top ten. Sequenced material: PBMCs. The receptors here all came from a woman aged 18-30 years in good health and CMV-seropositive.

This sequence joins TRBV6-5 and TRBJ1-1, with no clear D. Germline V gives CDR1 MNHEY, CDR2 SVGAGI. This CDR3 contains 13 residues. V lost 6 bases, J lost 7 bases, and 15 bases lay in between. CDR3 amino acids: CASSHVPGFEAFF. CDR3 nucleotide sequence: TGTGCCAGCAGCCATGTGCCGGGGTTTGAAGCTTTCTTT.

The V gene is TRBV9, the J gene TRBJ1-1, with a weak D call TRBD1 (6 bases). Germline V gives CDR1 SGDLS, CDR2 YYNGEE. Trimming removed 3 bases at V and 6 bases at J, with 21 bases between. The CDR3 loop spans 16 amino acids. The CDR3 coding sequence is TGTGCCAGCAGCGCCCAGCCACAGGGCTTGGTGGCTGAAGCTTTCTTT. Translated, it gives CASSAQPQGLVAEAFF.

This clone was detected only a few times. V gene TRBV5-1 combines with J gene TRBJ1-1; 9 nucleotides match TRBD1. The germline gives CDR1 SGHRS, CDR2 YFSETQ. V lost 6 bases, J lost 7 bases, and 7 bases stayed unmatched. The length of the CDR3 is 13 residues. CDR3 sequence: CASTGQGPGEAFF. In DNA, the CDR3 is TGCGCCAGCACCGGACAGGGGCCGGGTGAAGCTTTCTTT.

This clone occurred once. J is TRBJ2-2 and V is TRBV6-5; D unresolved. Per germline, CDR1 MNHEY and CDR2 SVGAGI. Trimming removed 2 bases from V and 6 bases from J, with 7 bases in between. This CDR3 region has 13 residues. CDR3 sequence: CASSYGPSGELFF. The CDR3 nucleotides read TGTGCCAGCAGTTACGGCCCTTCCGGGGAGCTGTTTTTT.

This chain connects TRBV30 to TRBJ2-7, with 9 positions matching TRBD2. The CDR3 spans 14 residues. Germline assignment: CDR1 GTSNPN and CDR2 SVGIG (reference sequence). The V gene end was trimmed by 0 bases and the J gene end by 4 bases; junction bases not matched to a gene: 4. The CDR3 sequence is CAWSVSGRLYEQYF. The DNA for the CDR3 is TGTGCCTGGAGTGTAAGCGGGAGGCTATACGAGCAGTACTTC.

This chain links TRBV4-1 with TRBJ1-5, with D possibly TRBD1 on 5 matching bases. Germline values: CDR1 MGHRA, CDR2 YSYEKL. The V end was cut by 4 bases, the J end by 6 bases, with 22 bases between. This CDR3 has 17 amino acids. CDR3 sequence (DNA): TGCGCCAGCAGCCCTCGGCAGGGAGGGGCAATGGGTCAGCCCCAGCATTTT. This codes for CASSPRQGGAMGQPQHF.

This chain joins TRBV7-8 and TRBJ1-1, with D possibly being TRBD1 (6 bases). The V end was cut by 2 bases, the J end by 2 bases, with 9 bases between. Germline V CDR1 and CDR2: SGHVS, FQNEAQ. This CDR3 region has 14 residues. The CDR3, as DNA: TGTGCCAGCAGCTTAAGGGGGTTAAACACTGAAGCTTTCTTT. This translates into CASSLRGLNTEAFF. Full variable domain (remainder filled in from reference TRBV7-8 and TRBJ1-1): GAGVSQSPRYKVAKRGQDVALRCDPISGHVSLFWYQQALGQGPEFLTYFQNEAQLDKSGLPSDRFFAERPEGSVSTLKIQRTQQEDSAVYLCASSLRGLNTEAFFGQGTRLTVV.

The rearrangement links TRBV9 to TRBJ2-1; TRBD2 aligns across 9 bases. Germline CDR1 is SGDLS and CDR2 is YYNGEE. The CDR3 has 20 amino acids. V was clipped by 0 bases and J by 1 base; unmatched bases: 14. CDR3 DNA: TGTGCCAGCAGCGTAGGGGGAGGGGCGGGAGGGCCGACTTCCTACAATGAGCAGTTCTTC. Encoded protein: CASSVGGGAGGPTSYNEQFF. The full variable domain, rest sourced from reference TRBV9 and TRBJ2-1, is DSGVTQTPKHLITATGQRVTLRCSPRSGDLSVYWYQQSLDQGLQFLIQYYNGEERAKGNILERFSAQQFPDLHSELNLSSLELGDSALYFCASSVGGGAGGPTSYNEQFFGPGTRLTVL.

Points on this clone: Other DNA sequences of this sample code for an identical CDR3. The V call is TRBV5-6, the J call TRBJ2-5; 12 bases match TRBD2. CDR1 is SGHDT, CDR2 YYEEEE, per germline. The CDR3 totals 19 residues. V was clipped by 2 bases and J by 7 bases; unmatched bases: 18. The CDR3 sequence: CASSFRLASGRALGATQYF. In DNA, the CDR3 is TGTGCCAGCAGCTTCCGGTTAGCTAGCGGGAGGGCCTTAGGTGCGACCCAGTACTTC.

The V call is TRBV5-4, the J call TRBJ2-5; D uncertain. Germline values: CDR1 SGHNT, CDR2 YYREEE (reference sequence). The CDR3 contains 14 residues. V gave up 1 base and J gave up 0 bases, with 7 bases separating them. The CDR3 DNA reads as TGTGCCAGCAGCTTGCGCGGCTACCAAGAGACCCAGTACTTC. This sequence encodes CASSLRGYQETQYF.

The chain links TRBV9 to TRBJ2-1, with a weak D call TRBD2 (6 bases). The CDR3 consists of 15 residues. Germline CDR1 SGDLS, CDR2 YYNGEE. The ends were cut back, 4 bases at V and 4 bases at J, with 15 bases in the middle. The CDR3 DNA sequence: TGTGCCAGCAGCCTCAACTGGGGGACTTACAATGAGCAGTTCTTC. It yields the protein CASSLNWGTYNEQFF. Combining the CDR3 with reference TRBV9 and TRBJ2-1 gives the whole variable domain DSGVTQTPKHLITATGQRVTLRCSPRSGDLSVYWYQQSLDQGLQFLIQYYNGEERAKGNILERFSAQQFPDLHSELNLSSLELGDSALYFCASSLNWGTYNEQFFGPGTRLTVL.

This chain's CDR3 is CASSPRLAGGPSRDTQYF. For the CDR3, the DNA is TGTGCCAGCAGTCCCCGACTAGCGGGAGGCCCCTCGCGTGATACGCAGTATTTT. This sequence joins TRBV28 and TRBJ2-3; TRBD2 aligns across 13 bases. The junction had 14 bases not matched to a gene; V was cut back by 5 bases and J by 6 bases. The CDR3 consists of 18 residues. Germline lookup yields CDR1 MDHEN and CDR2 SYDVKM.

This chain uses TRBV4-1 with TRBJ2-7, with 13 bases lining up with TRBD2. Germline assignment: CDR1 MGHRA and CDR2 YSYEKL. This CDR3 has 16 amino acids. J lost 3 bases, V lost 5 bases, and 7 bases had no gene match. CDR3 DNA: TGCGCCAGCAGCGGTTGGACTAGCGGGAGTCTCTACGAGCAGTACTTC. It codes for CASSGWTSGSLYEQYF.

The V call is TRBV30, the J call TRBJ1-2, with D uncertain. CDR1 and CDR2 (germline): GTSNPN, SVGIG (reference sequence). The CDR3 is made up of 13 amino acids. V was shortened by 0 bases and J by 8 bases, with 13 bases between the two germline ends. CDR3 loop: CAWSVQPGSGYTF. CDR3 nucleotides: TGTGCCTGGAGTGTACAACCGGGAAGCGGCTACACCTTC. Full variable domain (remainder filled in from reference TRBV30 and TRBJ1-2): SQTIHQWPATLVQPVGSPLSLECTVEGTSNPNLYWYRQAAGRGLQLLFYSVGIGQISSEVPQNLSASRPQDRQFILSSKKLLLSDSGFYLCAWSVQPGSGYTFGSGTRLTVV.

J is TRBJ2-1 and V is TRBV29-1; TRBD2 matches 10 bases. J lost 1 base, V lost 5 bases, and 5 bases had no gene match. The CDR3 loop spans 15 amino acids. Germline V gene sequence: CDR1 SQVTM, CDR2 ANQGSEA. CDR3 coding DNA: TGCAGCGTTTACAGCGGGAGGGCATCCTACAATGAGCAGTTCTTC. It yields the protein CSVYSGRASYNEQFF.

The chain joins TRBV5-4 to TRBJ1-2; D gene unclear. Looked up from germline, CDR1 is SGHNT and CDR2 is YYREEE (reference sequence). This CDR3 is 14 amino acids long. With 4 bases removed from V and 0 bases from J, the gap between germline ends came to 10 bases. Here the CDR3 DNA reads TGTGCCAGCAGCGACGGGAGTACTAACTATGGCTACACCTTC. The encoded protein is CASSDGSTNYGYTF.

The chain uses TRBV18 and TRBJ2-3; 9 positions agree with TRBD1. The CDR3 covers 16 residues. Germline V CDR1 and CDR2: KGHSH, LQKENI. With 6 bases clipped from V and 0 bases from J, the junction kept 7 bases outside the gene matches. This CDR3 reads CASSTGGQGSTDTQYF. CDR3 sequence (DNA): TGTGCCAGCTCCACCGGGGGACAGGGAAGCACAGATACGCAGTATTTT.

This clone was recorded once. As DNA, the CDR3 is TGTGCCAGCAGCTTGGGACTACTCTACGAGCAGTACTTC. As protein: CASSLGLLYEQYF. This sequence joins TRBV11-2 and TRBJ2-7, with 7 bases matching TRBD2. The CDR3 length is 13 residues. Per the germline V gene, CDR1 is SGHAT and CDR2 is FQNNGV. The V and J ends lost 3 bases and 3 bases, in that order; junction bases with no gene match: 2.

The J gene is TRBJ2-3, the V gene TRBV9; TRBD2 aligns across 8 bases. The CDR3 has 16 amino acids. Germline V gene data show CDR1 as SGDLS and CDR2 as YYNGEE. The ends lost 0 bases at V and 5 bases at J; junction bases unmatched: 8. CDR3 bases: TGTGCCAGCAGCGTAGCCCTCAGCGGGAGCGAAGATACGCAGTATTTT. Residues: CASSVALSGSEDTQYF.

V usage is TRBV4-1 and J usage is TRBJ2-1; 14 nucleotides match TRBD2. CDR1 and CDR2 from the germline V gene are MGHRA and YSYEKL. The CDR3 is 17 residues long. With 1 base clipped from V and 10 bases from J, the junction kept 9 bases outside the gene matches. CDR3 residues: CASSQAEGLAGVKEQFF. In nucleotides, the CDR3 is TGCGCCAGCAGCCAAGCGGAGGGACTAGCGGGAGTAAAGGAGCAGTTCTTC.

V usage is TRBV7-9 and J usage is TRBJ1-2; 10 bases are shared with TRBD1. Germline V CDR1 and CDR2: SEHNR, FQNEAQ (reference sequence). This CDR3 comprises 16 residues. With V trimmed by 5 bases and J by 5 bases, 11 bases remained unmatched. CDR3 DNA: TGTGCCAGCAGCATAATTTTGGGGACAGGGGTATATGGCTACACCTTC. The encoded protein is CASSIILGTGVYGYTF.

The rearrangement links TRBV9 to TRBJ1-2; 10 bases are shared with TRBD1. CDR3 length: 16 residues. V lost 3 bases to trimming and J lost 4 bases; unmatched junction nucleotides: 9. Germline V gives CDR1 SGDLS, CDR2 YYNGEE. Here the CDR3 DNA reads TGTGCCAGCAGCGGGGGGACAGGGGATTCCGCCTATGGCTACACCTTC. Protein product: CASSGGTGDSAYGYTF.

This sequence joins TRBV5-5 and TRBJ1-2, with D perhaps TRBD1 (5 bases). Between the trimmed V and J ends, which lost 4 bases and 1 base, there was a span of 11 bases. Germline lookup yields CDR1 SGHKS and CDR2 YYEKEE (reference sequence). The CDR3 covers 14 residues. The CDR3 coding sequence is TGTGCCAGCAGCCCAGGGTCGAATAACTATGGCTACACCTTC. The encoded protein is CASSPGSNNYGYTF.

V is TRBV6-1 and J is TRBJ1-4; 8 bases are shared with TRBD1. This CDR3 contains 15 residues. The ends lost 4 bases at V and 4 bases at J; junction bases unmatched: 5. Per the germline V gene, CDR1 is MNHNS and CDR2 is SASEGT. The DNA for the CDR3 is TGTGCCAGCAGTGCCGGACAGGGATTTAATGAAAAACTGTTTTTT. Its translation is CASSAGQGFNEKLFF.